The 23 T cell receptor beta chains below come from one sample, sequenced in a study of vaccination effects on CD4 cells after COVID-19. Sequencing in the ViraFEST assay came after antigen-specific CD4+ T cells had been expanded with viral peptide pools, which were used to stimulate PBMC. Following culture for under 12 days, CD4+ T cells were isolated. PCR confirmed that the person was infected with SARS-CoV-2 between March and December 2020. The antigens of these receptors remain unknown. Generated by immunoSEQ multiplex PCR, the TCRdb table keeps only in-frame clones and is missing some. Among about 70,000 clones listed, more than 65% were seen once. The source material was CD4+ T cells from PBMCs cultured with HIV peptides, sampled before COVID-19 vaccination. Subset given: HIV-1 Nef peptide pool negative control/reference culture. Receptors were obtained from a human donor who had a prior SARS-CoV-2 infection.

This sequence joins TRBV5-5 and TRBJ2-1, with 11 bases identical to TRBD2. The length of the CDR3 is 15 residues. Trimming removed 3 bases from V and 9 bases from J; junction bases left unmatched: 8. Germline CDR1 reads SGHKS; CDR2 reads YYEKEE (reference sequence). The CDR3 sequence is CASSSQLAGVGEQFF. CDR3 bases: TGTGCCAGCAGCTCCCAACTAGCGGGGGTTGGTGAGCAGTTCTTC.

J is TRBJ2-5 and V is TRBV25-1; the match to TRBD1 covers 7 bases. The CDR3 length is 16 residues. Unmatched junction bases numbered 6, after V lost 0 bases and J lost 2 bases. Germline-derived CDR1 and CDR2 are MGHDK and SYGVNS. The CDR3 nucleotides read TGTGCCAGCAGTGAATACGGCAGGGGGAAACAAGAGACCCAGTACTTC. It codes for CASSEYGRGKQETQYF.

The chain joins TRBV7-3 to TRBJ1-1; D gene uncertain. This CDR3 has 13 amino acids. CDR1 SGHTA and CDR2 FQGTGA come from the germline V gene. Trimming took 5 bases from V and 4 from J, leaving 11 bases between them. CDR3 sequence (DNA): TGTGCCAGCAGCCCAGGCGCGGGCACTGAAGCTTTCTTT. Translating it yields CASSPGAGTEAFF.

The J gene is TRBJ2-7, the V gene TRBV7-2; D gene unclear. Germline loops: CDR1 SGHTA, CDR2 FQGNSA. V lost 3 bases and J lost 3, with 12 bases in between. CDR3 size: 14 residues. DNA for the CDR3: TGTGCCAGCAGCTTCTCAGGCCAGATCTACGAGCAGTACTTC. Translating it yields CASSFSGQIYEQYF.

This clone was seen only a few times. The chain combines TRBV7-3 with TRBJ2-5; weak D call: TRBD2 (6 bases). Deletions cut 6 bases from V and 7 bases from J, with 15 bases between. From germline, CDR1 is SGHTA and CDR2 FQGTGA. The CDR3 is made up of 13 amino acids. The CDR3 DNA is TGTGCCAGCAGTCAGGGACTCACCGGGACCCAGTACTTC. This translates into CASSQGLTGTQYF.

This clone was observed a handful of times. The genes are TRBV2 and TRBJ2-3; no reliable D call. V lost 5 bases to trimming and J lost 3 bases, with 6 bases between them. Germline V CDR1 and CDR2: SNHLY, FYNNEI. The CDR3 length is 12 residues. The CDR3 reads CASSPNTDTQYF. In DNA, the CDR3 is TGTGCCAGCAGTCCAAATACAGATACGCAGTATTTT.

CDR3 coding DNA: TGCGCCAGCAGCCCCGGGACAGGGTACACTGAAGCTTTCTTT. Protein sequence: CASSPGTGYTEAFF. The gene calls are TRBV5-1 and TRBJ1-1; TRBD1 aligns across 9 bases. This CDR3 has 14 amino acids. Germline loops: CDR1 SGHRS, CDR2 YFSETQ. With 4 bases clipped from V and 3 bases from J, the junction kept 4 bases outside the gene matches.

The rearrangement links TRBV7-9 to TRBJ2-7; 10 positions match TRBD2. The CDR3 has 15 residues. The V gene end was trimmed by 5 bases and the J gene end by 3 bases; junction bases not matched to a gene: 7. The germline CDR1 and CDR2 sequences are SEHNR and FQNEAQ (reference sequence). The DNA for the CDR3 is TGTGCCAGCAGCCCCGGGACTAGCGCTGACTACGAGCAGTACTTC. It encodes CASSPGTSADYEQYF.

This clone appeared a single time. The chain uses TRBV18 and TRBJ2-7, with 11 bases fitting TRBD2. With 5 bases clipped from V and 5 bases from J, the junction kept 5 bases outside the gene matches. Per germline, CDR1 KGHSH and CDR2 LQKENI. There are 14 residues in the CDR3. DNA for the CDR3: TGTGCCAGCTCAACACTAGCGGGAGCCAACGAGCAGTACTTC. Amino acids: CASSTLAGANEQYF.

The rearrangement joins TRBV5-1 to TRBJ2-3; D remains unclear. This CDR3 is 12 amino acids long. Trimming stripped 8 bases from V and 0 bases from J, with 7 bases between. Germline V gene sequence: CDR1 SGHRS, CDR2 YFSETQ. In nucleotides, the CDR3 is TGCGCCAGTTTGGGGAGCACAGATACGCAGTATTTT. It encodes CASLGSTDTQYF. Combining the CDR3 with reference TRBV5-1 and TRBJ2-3 gives the whole variable domain KAGVTQTPRYLIKTRGQQVTLSCSPISGHRSVSWYQQTPGQGLQFLFEYFSETQRNKGNFPGRFSGRQFSNSRSEMNVSTLELGDSALYLCASLGSTDTQYFGPGTRLTVL.

V is TRBV10-3 and J is TRBJ1-1, with D hard to call. The CDR3 loop spans 13 amino acids. V lost 4 bases and J lost 5, with 11 bases in between. CDR1 is ENHRY, CDR2 SYGVKD, per germline. For the CDR3, the DNA is TGTGCCATCAGTGGTGGGGTCGGTACTGAAGCTTTCTTT. Translation gives CAISGGVGTEAFF.

The chain joins TRBV15 to TRBJ1-4, with a possible D match to TRBD1 (5 bases). In germline, CDR1 is LNHNV, CDR2 YYDKDF (reference sequence). This CDR3 has 15 residues. V gave up 1 base and J gave up 4 bases, with 10 bases separating them. The CDR3 reads CATSRGQLVNEKLFF. CDR3 bases: TGTGCCACCAGCAGAGGACAGTTGGTTAATGAAAAACTGTTTTTT. Using reference TRBV15 and TRBJ1-4 for the parts outside the CDR3, the full variable domain is DAMVIQNPRYQVTQFGKPVTLSCSQTLNHNVMYWYQQKSSQAPKLLFHYYDKDFNNEADTPDNFQSRRPNTSFCFLDIRSPGLGDTAMYLCATSRGQLVNEKLFFGSGTQLSVL.

This clone was found a few times. This rearrangement joins TRBV5-8 to TRBJ1-6, with 10 bases aligning to TRBD1. CDR1 is SGHTS, CDR2 YDEGEE, per germline. The J segment lost 9 bases and the V segment lost 3 bases, leaving 12 bases of the junction unmatched. The CDR3 runs 17 residues. In DNA, the CDR3 is TGTGCCAGCAGCTCGTGGACAGGGGGACTAAACGCTTCACCCCTCCACTTT. It is translated as CASSSWTGGLNASPLHF.

The chain has TRBV5-6 and TRBJ2-2, with 8 bases aligning to TRBD2. Germline V gives CDR1 SGHDT, CDR2 YYEEEE. This CDR3 contains 15 residues. The junction had 10 bases not matched to a gene; V was cut back by 4 bases and J by 8 bases. The CDR3 here is CASSDPGLGGGELFF. The DNA of the CDR3 is TGTGCCAGCAGCGATCCGGGACTAGGAGGTGGGGAGCTGTTTTTT.

The chain couples TRBV7-3 to TRBJ1-6; D gene uncertain. This CDR3 is 13 amino acids long. In germline, CDR1 is SGHTA, CDR2 FQGTGA. Trimming cost V 4 bases and J 8 bases, with 9 bases left between them. Here the CDR3 DNA reads TGTGCCAGCAGCTCCGGACCGGATTCACCCCTCCACTTT. Its translation is CASSSGPDSPLHF.

The rearrangement links TRBV18 to TRBJ2-1, with a possible D match to TRBD2 (6 bases). CDR1 is KGHSH, CDR2 LQKENI, per germline. This CDR3 has 19 residues. Trimming left V 3 bases short and J 2 bases short, with 23 bases between. CDR3 coding DNA: TGTGCCAGCTCACCCGTAAAAGGGGACTGGGTAACCGCCTACAATGAGCAGTTCTTC. Its protein product is CASSPVKGDWVTAYNEQFF.

V usage is TRBV6-2 or TRBV6-3 and J usage is TRBJ1-1, with D unresolved. The CDR3 is made up of 12 amino acids. V was shortened by 2 bases and J by 9 bases, with 10 bases between the two germline ends. CDR1 and CDR2 (germline): MNHEY, SVGEGT. The CDR3 DNA reads as TGTGCCAGCAGTTACCGTGACAACAAAGCTTTCTTT. The encoded protein is CASSYRDNKAFF.

This clone was seen only a few times. This CDR3 is CAIRETSGGTNEQFF. The CDR3 DNA reads as TGTGCCATCAGGGAGACTAGCGGGGGTACAAATGAGCAGTTCTTC. The chain joins TRBV10-3 to TRBJ2-1; 12 nucleotides line up with TRBD2. Unmatched junction bases numbered 7, after V lost 6 bases and J lost 7 bases. Germline V lookup: CDR1 ENHRY, CDR2 SYGVKD. This CDR3 has 15 amino acids.

The chain couples TRBV16 to TRBJ2-2; a possible D gene is TRBD1 (6 bases). Germline loops: CDR1 KGHSY, CDR2 FQNENV. The CDR3 runs to 16 residues. The ends were cut back, 1 base at V and 4 bases at J, with 13 bases in the middle. The CDR3 sequence is CASSQLGRGATGELFF. CDR3 in DNA: TGTGCCAGCAGCCAATTGGGCAGGGGAGCCACCGGGGAGCTGTTTTTT.

This clone was counted a few times. The chain uses TRBV5-1 and TRBJ1-2; D uncertain. Germline loops: CDR1 SGHRS, CDR2 YFSETQ. CDR3 size: 13 residues. V was shortened by 0 bases and J by 4 bases, with 7 bases between the two germline ends. The DNA of the CDR3 is TGCGCCAGCAGCTTGGGGACCGGCTATGGCTACACCTTC. This translates into CASSLGTGYGYTF.

CDR3 protein: CASSRGGGYTF. CDR3 bases: TGTGCCAGCAGCCGGGGCGGGGGCTACACCTTC. V is TRBV7-9 and J is TRBJ1-2, with D possibly matching TRBD1 (5 bases). Trimming took 5 bases from V and 8 from J, leaving 9 bases between them. From germline, CDR1 is SEHNR and CDR2 FQNEAQ (reference sequence). The CDR3 is 11 amino acids.

The rearrangement joins TRBV5-1 to TRBJ2-2; possibly TRBD1 or TRBD2 for D (5 bases each). Germline CDR1 SGHRS, CDR2 YFSETQ. V lost 4 bases and J 1 base, leaving 11 bases between the germline ends. The CDR3 extends over 15 amino acids. The CDR3 DNA is TGCGCCAGCAGCCTGGGACCCGTGAACACCGGGGAGCTGTTTTTT. Amino acid sequence: CASSLGPVNTGELFF.

The chain carries TRBV30 and TRBJ2-2, with 12 nucleotides matching TRBD2. Germline CDR1 is GTSNPN and CDR2 is SVGIG (reference sequence). This CDR3 spans 14 amino acids. The V gene end was trimmed by 2 bases and the J gene end by 6 bases; junction bases not matched to a gene: 1. The CDR3 bases are TGTGCCTGGAGTCGACTAGCGGGAGCCGGGGAGCTGTTTTTT. Translated: CAWSRLAGAGELFF.